This TCR beta chain was sequenced during a study of blood T cell repertoires in COVID-19. Study background: Spain, Italy and the United States supplied samples that represented acute and convalescent COVID-19.

This CDR3 is 14 amino acids long. Trimming left V 6 bases short and J 0 bases short, with 8 bases between. Germline V gives CDR1 SNHLY, CDR2 FYNNEI. Original handling: The authors estimated nucleated cell counts from reference gene primer amplification. The repertoire was sequenced with immunoSEQ multiplex PCR; TCRdb's copy has only in-frame clones and lacks some. Clonal size and the V and J genes are those of that table, whereas D and trimming came from the DNA. Here the sample spans about 180,000 clones, around 80% being singletons. The receptor comes from a woman older than 75 with COVID-19, enrolled during active disease. V usage is TRBV2 and J usage is TRBJ2-2; D remains unclear. The sequenced material came from peripheral blood. The CDR3 nucleotides read TGTGCCAGCAGCCGAGAGGCGAACACCGGGGAGCTGTTTTTT. Its translation is CASSREANTGELFF.